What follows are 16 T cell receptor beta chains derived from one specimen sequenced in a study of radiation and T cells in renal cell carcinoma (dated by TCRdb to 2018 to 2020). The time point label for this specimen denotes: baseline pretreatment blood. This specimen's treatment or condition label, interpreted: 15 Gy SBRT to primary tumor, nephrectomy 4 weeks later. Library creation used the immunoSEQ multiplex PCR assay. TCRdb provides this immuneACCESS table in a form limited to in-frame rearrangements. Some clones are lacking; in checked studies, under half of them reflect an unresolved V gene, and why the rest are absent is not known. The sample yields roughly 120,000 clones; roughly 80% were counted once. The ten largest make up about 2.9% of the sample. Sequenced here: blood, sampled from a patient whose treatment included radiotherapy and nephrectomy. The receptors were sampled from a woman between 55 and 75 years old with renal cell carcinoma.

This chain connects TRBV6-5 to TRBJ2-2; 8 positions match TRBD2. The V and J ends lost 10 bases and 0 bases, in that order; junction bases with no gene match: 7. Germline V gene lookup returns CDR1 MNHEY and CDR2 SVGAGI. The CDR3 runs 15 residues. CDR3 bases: TGTGCCACCATAGCAGCGGGGGCGAACACCGGGGAGCTGTTTTTT. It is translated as CATIAAGANTGELFF.

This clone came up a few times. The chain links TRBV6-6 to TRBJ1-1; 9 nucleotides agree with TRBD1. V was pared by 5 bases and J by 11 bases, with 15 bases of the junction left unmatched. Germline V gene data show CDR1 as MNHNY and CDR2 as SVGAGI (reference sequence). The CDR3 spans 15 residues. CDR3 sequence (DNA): TGTGCCAGCAGTCGAACAGGGGGCGATCTTGGGCAGGCTTTCTTT. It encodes CASSRTGGDLGQAFF.

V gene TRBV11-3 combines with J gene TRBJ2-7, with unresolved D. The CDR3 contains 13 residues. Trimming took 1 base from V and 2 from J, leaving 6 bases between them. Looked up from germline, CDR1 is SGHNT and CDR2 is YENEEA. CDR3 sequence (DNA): TGTGCCAGCAGCTTAGCCGAGACCTACGAGCAGTACTTC. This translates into CASSLAETYEQYF.

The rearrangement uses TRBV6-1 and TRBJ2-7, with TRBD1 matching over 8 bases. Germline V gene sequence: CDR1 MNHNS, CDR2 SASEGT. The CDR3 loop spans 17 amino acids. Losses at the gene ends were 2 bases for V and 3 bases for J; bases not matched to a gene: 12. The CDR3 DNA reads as TGTGCCAGCAGTGAAAGGGGGGAAGGACAGGGCCTCTACGAGCAGTACTTC. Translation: CASSERGEGQGLYEQYF.

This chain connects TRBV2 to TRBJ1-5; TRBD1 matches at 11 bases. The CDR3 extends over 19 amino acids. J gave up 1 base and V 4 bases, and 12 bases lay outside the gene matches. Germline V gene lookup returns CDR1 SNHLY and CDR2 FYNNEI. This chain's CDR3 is CASSVRWDRGVSSNQPQHF. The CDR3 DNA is TGTGCCAGCAGTGTTCGGTGGGACAGGGGGGTTTCGAGCAATCAGCCCCAGCATTTT.

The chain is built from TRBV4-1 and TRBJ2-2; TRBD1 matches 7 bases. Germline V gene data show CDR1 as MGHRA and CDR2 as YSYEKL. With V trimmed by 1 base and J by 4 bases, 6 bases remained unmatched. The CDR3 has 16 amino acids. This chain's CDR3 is CASSQAVGTATGELFF. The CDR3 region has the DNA TGCGCCAGCAGCCAAGCCGTTGGGACAGCCACCGGGGAGCTGTTTTTT.

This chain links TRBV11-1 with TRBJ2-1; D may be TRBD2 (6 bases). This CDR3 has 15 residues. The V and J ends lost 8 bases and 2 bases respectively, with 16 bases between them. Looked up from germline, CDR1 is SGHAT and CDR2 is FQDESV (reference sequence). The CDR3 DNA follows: TGTGCCAGCCTGCGGGCTAGCGAACCCTACAATGAGCAGTTCTTC. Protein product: CASLRASEPYNEQFF.

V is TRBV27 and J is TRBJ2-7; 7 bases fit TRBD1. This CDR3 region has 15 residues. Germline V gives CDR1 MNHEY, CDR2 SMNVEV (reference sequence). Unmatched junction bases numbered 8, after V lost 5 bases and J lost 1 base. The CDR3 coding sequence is TGTGCCAGCAGTCCTGGCCCAGGGGGTTCCTACGAGCAGTACTTC. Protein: CASSPGPGGSYEQYF.

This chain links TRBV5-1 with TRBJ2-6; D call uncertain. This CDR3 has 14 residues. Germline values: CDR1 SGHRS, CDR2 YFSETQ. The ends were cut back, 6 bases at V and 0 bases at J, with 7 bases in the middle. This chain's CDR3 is CASMATSGANVLTF. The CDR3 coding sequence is TGCGCCAGCATGGCCACCTCTGGGGCCAACGTCCTGACTTTC.

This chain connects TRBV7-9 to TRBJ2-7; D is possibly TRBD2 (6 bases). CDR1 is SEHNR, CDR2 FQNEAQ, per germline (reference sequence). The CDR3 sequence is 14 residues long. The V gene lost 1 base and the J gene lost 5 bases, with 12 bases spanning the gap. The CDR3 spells CASSLGGGLHEQYF. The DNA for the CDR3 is TGTGCCAGCAGCTTAGGTGGAGGGCTTCACGAGCAGTACTTC.

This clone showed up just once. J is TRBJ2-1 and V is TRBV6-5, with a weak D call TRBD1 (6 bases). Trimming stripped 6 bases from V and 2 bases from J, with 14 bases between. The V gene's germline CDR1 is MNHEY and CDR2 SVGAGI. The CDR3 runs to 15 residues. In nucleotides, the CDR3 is TGTGCCAGCAGCTCCGTAGGGGGTCCCTACAATGAGCAGTTCTTC. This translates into CASSSVGGPYNEQFF.

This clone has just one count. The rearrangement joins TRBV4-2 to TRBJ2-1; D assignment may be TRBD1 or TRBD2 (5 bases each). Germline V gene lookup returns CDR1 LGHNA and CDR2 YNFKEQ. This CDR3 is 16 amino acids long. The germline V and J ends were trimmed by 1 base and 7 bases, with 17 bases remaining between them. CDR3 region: CASSQGSGGSKNEQFF. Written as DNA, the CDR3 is TGTGCCAGCAGCCAAGGGTCTGGGGGTTCCAAAAATGAGCAGTTCTTC.

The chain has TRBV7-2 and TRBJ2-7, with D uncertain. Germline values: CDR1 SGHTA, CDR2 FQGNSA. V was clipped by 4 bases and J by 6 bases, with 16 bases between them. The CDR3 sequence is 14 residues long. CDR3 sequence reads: CASSSPSMRPEQYF. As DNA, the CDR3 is TGTGCCAGCAGCTCCCCCTCGATGCGACCCGAGCAGTACTTC.

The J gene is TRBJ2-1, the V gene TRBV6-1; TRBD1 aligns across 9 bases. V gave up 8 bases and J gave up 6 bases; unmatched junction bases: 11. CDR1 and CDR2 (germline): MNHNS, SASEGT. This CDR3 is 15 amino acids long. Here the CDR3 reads CASRGGTGKSNEQFF. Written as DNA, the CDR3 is TGTGCCAGCCGCGGAGGGACAGGGAAAAGCAATGAGCAGTTCTTC.

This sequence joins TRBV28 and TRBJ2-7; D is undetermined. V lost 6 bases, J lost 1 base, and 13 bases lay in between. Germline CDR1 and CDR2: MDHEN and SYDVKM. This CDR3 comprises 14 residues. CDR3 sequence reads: CASRIFPASYEQYF. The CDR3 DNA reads TGTGCCAGCAGGATCTTCCCCGCTTCCTACGAGCAGTACTTC.

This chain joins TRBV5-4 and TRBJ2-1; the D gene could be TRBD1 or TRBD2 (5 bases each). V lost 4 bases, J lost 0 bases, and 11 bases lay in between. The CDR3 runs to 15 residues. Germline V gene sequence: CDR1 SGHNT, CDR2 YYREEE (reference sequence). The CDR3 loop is CASSPYGTSYNEQFF. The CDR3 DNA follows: TGTGCCAGCAGCCCCTACGGGACCTCCTACAATGAGCAGTTCTTC. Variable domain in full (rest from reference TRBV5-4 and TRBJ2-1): ETGVTQSPTHLIKTRGQQVTLRCSSQSGHNTVSWYQQALGQGPQFIFQYYREEENGRGNFPPRFSGLQFPNYSSELNVNALELDDSALYLCASSPYGTSYNEQFFGPGTRLTVL.